Listed below are T cell receptor beta chains from one sample, sequenced in a study of T cell responses to AZD1222 COVID-19 vaccine. Here immunoSEQ multiplex PCR was the method, and the copy in TCRdb shows in-frame clones only, minus some. Among fewer than 300,000 clones listed, 85% to 95% were seen once. The sequencing here drew on peripheral blood, taken on day 0 of AZD1222 vaccination. All receptors come from an adult in good health. The CDR3 runs from the conserved cysteine through the conserved F or W. The D gene is left open where the match is weak.

D	V	J	CDR3
TRBD1	TRBV19	TRBJ1-5	CASSIDRTGVNQPQHF
TRBD1	TRBV7-6	TRBJ1-5	CASSSRDRDQPQHF
NA	TRBV5-4	TRBJ1-1	CASSLARNTEAFF
TRBD1	TRBV28	TRBJ2-7	CASSLTGGSSYEQYF
NA	TRBV29-1	TRBJ1-6	CSISGTRRNSPLHF
NA	TRBV19	TRBJ2-1	CASSIGSSSYNEQFF
NA	TRBV18	TRBJ1-1	CASSIRLGTEAFF
TRBD1	TRBV6-5	TRBJ1-1	CASLDRGTEAFF
NA	TRBV15	TRBJ2-7	CATSRSGTASYEQYF
NA	TRBV30	TRBJ2-2	CAWSVTLAITGELFF
TRBD1	TRBV25-1	TRBJ1-4	CASSGDSEKLFF
NA	TRBV19	TRBJ1-4	CASSRAGANEKLFF
TRBD2	TRBV2	TRBJ2-1	CASSEIAGEQFF
NA	TRBV5-6	TRBJ2-6	CASSLIGGVRSSGANVLTF
NA	TRBV3-1/TRBV3-2	TRBJ1-2	CASSPATIYGYTF
NA	TRBV7-9	TRBJ1-1	CASSLAQGHTEAFF
TRBD1	TRBV7-6	TRBJ2-7	CASSLLDRSGEQYF
TRBD1	TRBV2	TRBJ1-4	CASREDRSNEKLFF
NA	TRBV11-2	TRBJ2-7	CASSLGQSSYEQYF
NA	TRBV30	TRBJ2-7	CAWSMGTEQYF
NA	TRBV5-6	TRBJ1-5	CASSPGRSQPQHF
NA	TRBV6-2/TRBV6-3	TRBJ2-2	CASSPDISWSGELFF
TRBD2	TRBV9	TRBJ2-3	CASSAGAGVGADTQYF
TRBD1	TRBV20-1	TRBJ1-2	CSAGDRDRYTF
NA	TRBV5-5	TRBJ2-1	CASSSTESYNEQFF
NA	TRBV5-1	TRBJ2-6	CASSLVTAPGANVLTF
NA	TRBV5-1	TRBJ2-3	CASSPGRLPDTQYF
TRBD1	TRBV6-1	TRBJ1-6	CASSEFPQGLNSPLHF
NA	TRBV7-2	TRBJ1-3	CASSLTGLGNTIYF
TRBD1	TRBV3-1/TRBV3-2	TRBJ2-4	CASSQVVFGTGAENIQYF
TRBD2	TRBV28	TRBJ2-1	CASSLDLAGENEQFF
NA	TRBV28	TRBJ1-2	CASSFRIAYYGYTF
NA	TRBV6-4	TRBJ1-1	CASSEDVNTEAFF
NA	TRBV4-3	TRBJ2-7	CASSQDLIENYEQYF